Listed below are T cell receptor beta chains from one sample, sequenced in a study of regulatory T cells in long-lasting Graves disease. TCRdb processed the multiplex PCR reads anew with MiXCR; each CDR3 protein has one entry. The sample has about 470,000 distinct CDR3 sequences; approximately 21% are singletons. The sequences come from peripheral blood mononuclear cells (PBMCs), collected when the disease was refractory, from a patient treated with antithyroid drugs. These receptor sequences come from a female donor with Graves disease. Both conserved end residues are part of each CDR3. D genes are given only for firm matches. Size values are once, few and many counts, or a class for expanded clones, and some rows have none.

d_call	clone_size	j_call	v_call	cdr3_aa	cdr3_nt
TRBD2	many	TRBJ2-5	TRBV6-5	CASSYSMSGRTKSETQYF	TGTGCCAGCAGTTACTCGATGAGCGGGAGGACGAAGTCAGAGACCCAGTACTTC
TRBD2	many	TRBJ2-7	TRBV28	CASSLDTQPGLARYEQYF	TGTGCCAGCAGTCTAGATACACAACCGGGACTAGCACGCTACGAGCAGTACTTC
NA	many	TRBJ1-6	TRBV30	CAWSEQGDSPLHF	TGTGCCTGGAGTGAACAGGGAGACTCACCCCTCCACTTT
NA	many	TRBJ2-4	TRBV20-1	CSARGVGKNIQYF	TGCAGTGCTAGAGGGGTCGGCAAAAACATTCAGTACTTC
NA	once	TRBJ2-5	TRBV9	CASSATGTSIETQYF	TGTGCCAGCAGCGCGACCGGGACATCGATCGAGACCCAGTACTTC
TRBD1	NA	TRBJ1-1	TRBV3-1	CASSQSGQGRAEAFF	TGTGCCAGCAGCCAATCGGGACAGGGCAGGGCTGAAGCTTTCTTT
NA	NA	TRBJ1-5	TRBV19	CASSPVSNQSQHF	TGTGCCAGTAGCCCGGTTAGCAATCAGTCCCAGCATTTT
NA	NA	TRBJ1-1	TRBV7-2	CASSLVDRYTEAFF	TGTGCCAGCAGCTTAGTGGACAGATACACTGAAGCTTTCTTT
NA	few	TRBJ1-1	TRBV7-9	CASSLVGGGEHTEAFF	TGTGCCAGCAGCTTAGTTGGGGGTGGGGAGCACACTGAAGCTTTCTTT
NA	few	TRBJ2-5	TRBV3-1	CASSQEGESWETQYF	TGTGCCAGCAGCCAAGAGGGGGAGTCATGGGAGACCCAGTACTTC
NA	many	TRBJ1-5	TRBV28	CASNTGHQPQHF	TGTGCCAGCAATACAGGGCATCAGCCCCAGCATTTT
TRBD1	NA	TRBJ2-7	TRBV28	CASSPLRGKAYEQYF	TGTGCCAGCAGTCCCCTCAGGGGGAAAGCCTACGAGCAGTACTTC
NA	few	TRBJ2-2	TRBV5-1	CASSLGRTVKNTGELFF	TGCGCCAGCAGCTTGGGTAGGACGGTAAAAAACACCGGGGAGCTGTTTTTT
TRBD2	many	TRBJ2-7	TRBV7-9	CASSSEGLTSDHEQYF	TGTGCCAGCAGTAGCGAGGGCCTGACTAGCGATCACGAGCAGTACTTC
NA	many	TRBJ1-2	TRBV12-3/TRBV12-4	CASSLSSTNYGYTF	TGTGCCAGCAGCCTTAGCAGTACTAACTATGGCTACACCTTC
NA	few	TRBJ1-1	TRBV20-1	CSASSQVSVTEAFF	TGCAGTGCTAGTTCCCAGGTCTCGGTAACTGAAGCTTTCTTT
TRBD2	NA	TRBJ2-5	TRBV7-2	CASSLAGGRRETQYF	TGTGCCAGCAGCTTAGCGGGAGGGAGACGAGAGACCCAGTACTTC
NA	few	TRBJ2-7	TRBV6-1	CASSPTASYEQYF	TGTGCCAGCAGTCCGACGGCTTCCTACGAGCAGTACTTC
TRBD2	few	TRBJ2-7	TRBV27	CASSGTSDEQYF	TGTGCCAGCAGTGGGACTAGCGACGAGCAGTACTTC
NA	many	TRBJ1-2	TRBV28	CASSRRDYGYTF	TGTGCCAGCAGTCGCCGGGACTATGGCTACACCTTC
TRBD1	few	TRBJ2-7	TRBV20-1	CSARDLGQASYEQYF	TGCAGTGCTAGAGATCTGGGACAGGCATCCTACGAGCAGTACTTC
NA	NA	TRBJ1-1	TRBV9	CASSVGSENTEAFF	TGTGCCAGCAGCGTAGGCTCAGAGAACACTGAAGCTTTCTTT